Following are 13 T cell receptor beta chains from one sample sequenced in a study of regulatory and conventional T cells in RAG deficiency. Assay: immunoSEQ multiplex PCR; the TCRdb copy retains only in-frame clones and omits some. The data contain 30,000 to 40,000 clones, 89% of them singletons. This sample was also put to use in a study of regulatory T cells. From that study: Amplification used 52 TRBV primers and 13 TRBJ primers.

The sequencing input was CD8+ T cells sorted from blood. These receptors came from a human donor in good health.

In its sample, this clone was seen once. The sample has other DNA sequences that encode this CDR3 too. The J gene is TRBJ2-2, the V gene TRBV7-9, with D possibly being TRBD1 or TRBD2 (5 bases each). Germline CDR1 and CDR2: SEHNR and FQNEAQ (reference sequence). The V end lost 5 bases, the J end lost 2 bases, and 12 bases lay between the germline ends. The CDR3 contains 15 residues. The CDR3 DNA follows: TGTGCCAGCAGCGGGGGTCGGGCTAACACCGGGGAGCTGTTTTTT. Amino acids: CASSGGRANTGELFF. The whole variable domain, remainder taken from reference TRBV7-9 and TRBJ2-2, is DTGVSQNPRHKITKRGQNVTFRCDPISEHNRLYWYRQTLGQGPEFLTYFQNEAQLEKSRLLSDRFSAERPKGSFSTLEIQRTEQGDSAMYLCASSGGRANTGELFFGEGSRLTVL.

This chain joins TRBV18 and TRBJ2-1; D is undetermined. CDR1 is KGHSH, CDR2 LQKENI, per germline. The CDR3 is 18 amino acids. V lost 2 bases to trimming and J lost 0 bases, with 17 bases between them. The CDR3 region has the DNA TGTGCCAGCTCACCAACCCGAAGGTGGTTGAGCTCCTACAATGAGCAGTTCTTC. Translating it yields CASSPTRRWLSSYNEQFF.

The chain combines TRBV19 with TRBJ1-1, with 10 bases lining up with TRBD1. After removal of 6 bases from V and 4 bases from J, the junction contained 5 bases not matched to a gene. This CDR3 contains 14 residues. Germline loops: CDR1 LNHDA, CDR2 SQIVND (reference sequence). CDR3 residues: CASRGQGKVTEAFF. CDR3 coding DNA: TGTGCCAGTAGGGGACAGGGGAAGGTCACTGAAGCTTTCTTT.

The chain is built from TRBV4-1 and TRBJ2-1; D possibly corresponds to TRBD2 (5 bases). Germline V lookup: CDR1 MGHRA, CDR2 YSYEKL. The CDR3 runs to 17 residues. V was cut by 0 bases and J by 8 bases, with 20 bases left in between. Here the CDR3 reads CASSQDTSVTSIDEQFF. The CDR3 DNA reads TGCGCCAGCAGCCAAGATACGTCCGTAACTAGTATAGATGAGCAGTTCTTC.

This sequence joins TRBV7-9 and TRBJ2-1; 9 bases map to TRBD2. V dropped 5 bases and J dropped 5; count of bases not matched to a gene: 1. The CDR3 has 13 amino acids. The germline CDR1 and CDR2 sequences are SEHNR and FQNEAQ (reference sequence). CDR3 residues: CASSRLADNEQFF. CDR3 bases: TGTGCCAGCAGCCGACTAGCGGACAATGAGCAGTTCTTC.

This clone was seen more than once but under ten times. V usage is TRBV19 and J usage is TRBJ2-2; the D is unclear. Germline CDR1 reads LNHDA; CDR2 reads SQIVND (reference sequence). The V and J ends lost 7 bases and 1 base respectively, with 10 bases between them. The CDR3 length is 14 residues. The CDR3 nucleotides are TGTGCCAGTAAATGGGGTCAGAACACCGGGGAGCTGTTTTTT. Its protein is CASKWGQNTGELFF.

The chain has TRBV28 and TRBJ2-7; D is unresolved. This CDR3 spans 14 amino acids. Germline CDR1 MDHEN, CDR2 SYDVKM. Deletions cut 8 bases from V and 0 bases from J, with 14 bases between. CDR3 loop: CASAVGVPSYEQYF. DNA for the CDR3: TGTGCCAGCGCCGTGGGCGTACCCTCCTACGAGCAGTACTTC.

This clone came up a few times. The rearrangement links TRBV1 to TRBJ2-2; the DNA was not compared with TRBD2, the D call given in the table. TRBV1 is designated a pseudogene. The CDR3 is 18 amino acids. The CDR3 region is CASSHHPSGGRNTGELFF. CDR3 sequence (DNA): TGCGCCAGCAGCCACCACCCTAGCGGGGGCCGGAACACCGGGGAGCTGTTTTTT.

The chain employs TRBV30 and TRBJ1-2, with 7 nucleotides matching TRBD1. Per the germline V gene, CDR1 is GTSNPN and CDR2 is SVGIG (reference sequence). The CDR3 covers 15 residues. Trimming at V came to 1 base and at J to 5 bases, leaving 10 bases not matched to a gene. The CDR3 DNA sequence: TGTGCCTGGAGTGCTTACAAAGGGGGCTATTATGGCTACACCTTC. It encodes CAWSAYKGGYYGYTF. The whole variable domain, filled in from reference TRBV30 and TRBJ1-2, reads SQTIHQWPATLVQPVGSPLSLECTVEGTSNPNLYWYRQAAGRGLQLLFYSVGIGQISSEVPQNLSASRPQDRQFILSSKKLLLSDSGFYLCAWSAYKGGYYGYTFGSGTRLTVV.

The V and J genes are TRBV29-1 and TRBJ1-2; D gene uncertain. Per the germline V gene, CDR1 is SQVTM and CDR2 is ANQGSEA. The CDR3 totals 10 residues. V was shortened by 8 bases and J by 6 bases, with 10 bases between the two germline ends. In nucleotides, the CDR3 is TGCAGCATGCTTGGTGATGGCTACACCTTC. This translates into CSMLGDGYTF.

The chain employs TRBV29-1 and TRBJ2-7; unclear D gene. From germline, CDR1 is SQVTM and CDR2 ANQGSEA. This CDR3 region has 12 residues. Trimming removed 4 bases at V and 7 bases at J, with 14 bases between. This CDR3 reads CSVGWGAGEQYF. In DNA form, the CDR3 reads TGCAGCGTTGGCTGGGGTGCAGGAGAGCAGTACTTC.

V and J are TRBV4-1 and TRBJ1-2; 7 nucleotides match TRBD1. After removal of 0 bases from V and 14 bases from J, the junction contained 18 bases not matched to a gene. This CDR3 has 16 residues. Germline V gene sequence: CDR1 MGHRA, CDR2 YSYEKL. In DNA form, the CDR3 reads TGCGCCAGCAGCCAAGATTTAGGGACAGCCTCGGAGCATTCGACCTTC. It translates to CASSQDLGTASEHSTF.

The rearrangement joins TRBV19 to TRBJ2-1; D is perhaps TRBD2 (6 bases). This CDR3 is 13 amino acids long. V gave up 5 bases and J gave up 7 bases, with 12 bases separating them. Germline CDR1 LNHDA, CDR2 SQIVND (reference sequence). CDR3 protein: CASSLGGENEQFF. CDR3 DNA: TGTGCCAGTAGTCTCGGGGGAGAGAATGAGCAGTTCTTC.